Following are 18 T cell receptor beta chains from one sample sequenced in a study of shared clonotypes between healthy human individuals. Profiling relied on immunoSEQ multiplex PCR, and the TCRdb table lists in-frame clones only, not all of them. Here the sample spans fewer than 700,000 clones, around 77% being singletons. Sample: PBMCs. These TCRs come from a woman aged 40 to 50 in good health. Some clones in this sample may be carry-over from other donors' samples.

This clone came up a few times. The chain recombines TRBV7-2 with TRBJ2-1; the D gene is possibly TRBD2 (6 bases). The germline V gene encodes CDR1 SGHTA and CDR2 FQGNSA. V lost 4 bases and J lost 2, with 12 bases in between. The CDR3 is 15 amino acids. CDR3 loop: CASSSRRAAYNEQFF. The CDR3, as DNA: TGTGCCAGCAGCTCCAGGAGGGCTGCCTACAATGAGCAGTTCTTC.

V is TRBV27 and J is TRBJ1-1; D may be TRBD1 (5 bases). The V gene's germline CDR1 is MNHEY and CDR2 SMNVEV (reference sequence). This CDR3 contains 16 residues. The V gene lost 4 bases and the J gene lost 11 bases, with 26 bases spanning the gap. For the CDR3, the DNA is TGTGCCAGCAGTTCTCCATACCGGGACCGACGAAAGGAGGCTTTCTTT. Translated, it gives CASSSPYRDRRKEAFF.

This chain links TRBV2 with TRBJ2-2; TRBD2 aligns across 13 bases. Germline CDR1 is SNHLY and CDR2 is FYNNEI. The CDR3 loop spans 19 amino acids. Losses at the gene ends were 5 bases for V and 7 bases for J; bases not matched to a gene: 16. The CDR3 DNA reads as TGTGCCAGCAGTAAACGACTAGCGGGAGGATGGAGTGCGGGCGGGGAGCTGTTTTTT. Translation: CASSKRLAGGWSAGGELFF.

The chain links TRBV28 to TRBJ2-7; TRBD2 might be the D (5 bases). Trimming pared 7 bases from V and 4 bases from J, leaving 23 bases between. Germline values: CDR1 MDHEN, CDR2 SYDVKM. The CDR3 is 16 amino acids. The CDR3 nucleotides are TGTGCCAGCACTCAAGAGGGATTTGACCGAACTTACGAGCAGTACTTC. This sequence encodes CASTQEGFDRTYEQYF.

The table lists this clone with a count of one. Being one base from a much bigger clone, this may be a read error. CDR3 coding DNA: TGTGCCAGCAGTTTAGCTAGTTTCCCCCAAGAGGCCCAGTACTTC. It encodes CASSLASFPQEAQYF. The chain recombines TRBV27 with TRBJ2-5; no firm D call. The CDR3 runs to 15 residues. CDR1 and CDR2 (germline): MNHEY, SMNVEV (reference sequence).

This clone was seen a few times. Other DNA sequences within the sample encode an identical CDR3. The rearrangement joins TRBV18 to TRBJ2-2; unclear D gene. The CDR3 totals 14 residues. The V end was cut by 0 bases, the J end by 2 bases, with 4 bases between. Germline V CDR1 and CDR2: KGHSH, LQKENI. The CDR3 loop reads CASSPPGNTGELFF. The CDR3 coding sequence is TGTGCCAGCTCACCACCCGGAAACACCGGGGAGCTGTTTTTT. Full variable domain (missing parts from reference TRBV18 and TRBJ2-2): NAGVMQNPRHLVRRRGQEARLRCSPMKGHSHVYWYRQLPEEGLKFMVYLQKENIIDESGMPKERFSAEFPKEGPSILRIQQVVRGDSAAYFCASSPPGNTGELFFGEGSRLTVL.

In this sample, this clone turned up once. V is TRBV7-7 and J is TRBJ2-3; D remains ambiguous. Trimming took off 1 base at V and 1 base at J, with 9 bases between the two ends. Germline values: CDR1 SSHAT, CDR2 FNYEAQ (reference sequence). The CDR3 contains 15 residues. The CDR3 here is CASSLGGPGTDTQYF. The CDR3 DNA reads as TGTGCCAGCAGCTTAGGAGGTCCCGGCACAGATACGCAGTATTTT.

J is TRBJ2-7 and V is TRBV5-4, with 7 bases lining up with TRBD2. This CDR3 is 15 amino acids long. Trimming took 3 bases from V and 3 from J; bases not matched to a gene: 9. The germline gives CDR1 SGHNT, CDR2 YYREEE (reference sequence). CDR3 in amino acids: CASSSGLVGGYEQYF. For the CDR3, the DNA is TGTGCCAGCAGCTCAGGACTAGTGGGTGGCTACGAGCAGTACTTC. Based on the CDR3 plus reference TRBV5-4 and TRBJ2-7, the full variable domain is ETGVTQSPTHLIKTRGQQVTLRCSSQSGHNTVSWYQQALGQGPQFIFQYYREEENGRGNFPPRFSGLQFPNYSSELNVNALELDDSALYLCASSSGLVGGYEQYFGPGTRLTVT.

The chain combines TRBV28 with TRBJ2-5; TRBD2 matches at 12 bases. Per the germline V gene, CDR1 is MDHEN and CDR2 is SYDVKM. The CDR3 has 16 residues. V shed 4 bases and J 6 bases; nucleotides not matched to a gene: 9. Written as DNA, the CDR3 is TGTGCCAGCAGTTCCCTGCTAGCGGGAGGGCCGCAGACCCAGTACTTC. It codes for CASSSLLAGGPQTQYF.

This clone was recorded many times. This chain links TRBV4-3 with TRBJ2-6; D is ambiguous. The germline gives CDR1 LGHNA, CDR2 YSLEER. The V and J ends lost 1 base and 3 bases respectively, with 7 bases between them. CDR3 size: 15 residues. CDR3 sequence (DNA): TGCGCCAGCAGCCAAGGGACCCATGGGGCCAACGTCCTGACTTTC. This codes for CASSQGTHGANVLTF.

This clone was observed a handful of times. CDR3 sequence (DNA): TGCGCCAGCAGCTCCGACCCCCAGGGGATTCAGGTCTATGGCTACACCTTC. Its protein is CASSSDPQGIQVYGYTF. This rearrangement joins TRBV5-1 to TRBJ1-2, with D tentatively TRBD1 (6 bases). V lost 3 bases and J 4 bases, leaving 22 bases between the germline ends. From germline, CDR1 is SGHRS and CDR2 YFSETQ. This CDR3 contains 17 residues.

V usage is TRBV6-4 and J usage is TRBJ2-1; D perhaps matches TRBD1 (6 bases). Germline assignment: CDR1 MRHNA and CDR2 SNTAGT. The CDR3 is made up of 14 amino acids. Trimming removed 4 bases from V and 9 bases from J, with 16 bases in between. The CDR3 loop is CASSAGTILGEQFF. CDR3 bases: TGTGCCAGCAGTGCCGGGACAATACTTGGTGAGCAGTTCTTC.

This chain's CDR3 is CASSLELQRTGELFF. The DNA for the CDR3 is TGTGCCAGCAGCTTGGAACTACAGAGAACCGGGGAGCTGTTTTTT. J is TRBJ2-2 and V is TRBV5-4; D is unresolved. V was clipped by 0 bases and J by 5 bases, with 11 bases between them. The CDR3 sequence is 15 residues long. In germline, CDR1 is SGHNT, CDR2 YYREEE (reference sequence).

The rearrangement links TRBV10-3 to TRBJ2-1; 8 bases are shared with TRBD2. Trimming took 7 bases from V and 0 from J; bases not matched to a gene: 8. The germline CDR1 and CDR2 sequences are ENHRY and SYGVKD. There are 16 residues in the CDR3. The CDR3 loop reads CAITGGRTNSYNEQFF. The CDR3 region has the DNA TGTGCCATCACAGGCGGGAGGACCAACTCCTACAATGAGCAGTTCTTC.

The chain recombines TRBV6-1 with TRBJ1-5, with D maybe TRBD1 (5 bases). The germline V gene has CDR1 MNHNS and CDR2 SASEGT. Between the trimmed V and J ends, which lost 7 bases and 6 bases, there was a span of 13 bases. The CDR3 is made up of 13 amino acids. CDR3 nucleotide sequence: TGTGCCAGCACGGGCAGGGTAAGTCAGCCCCAGCATTTT. Translation: CASTGRVSQPQHF.

The chain links TRBV9 to TRBJ2-2; no firm D call. Germline V lookup: CDR1 SGDLS, CDR2 YYNGEE. The CDR3 has 14 amino acids. The V end was cut by 0 bases, the J end by 2 bases, with 5 bases between. The CDR3 here is CASSVALNTGELFF. Written as DNA, the CDR3 is TGTGCCAGCAGCGTAGCATTAAACACCGGGGAGCTGTTTTTT.

The chain links TRBV5-6 to TRBJ1-5, with D possibly being TRBD1 (5 bases). CDR1 and CDR2 (germline): SGHDT, YYEEEE. Trimming removed 2 bases at V and 2 bases at J, with 8 bases between. There are 14 residues in the CDR3. The CDR3: CASSFQTGNQPQHF. The CDR3 nucleotides read TGTGCCAGCAGCTTCCAGACAGGCAATCAGCCCCAGCATTTT.

The chain carries TRBV28 and TRBJ2-7, with D possibly TRBD2 on 6 matching bases. V was clipped by 6 bases and J by 7 bases, with 16 bases between them. The CDR3 spans 13 residues. Germline CDR1 MDHEN, CDR2 SYDVKM. CDR3 region: CASSTTGSDEQYF. CDR3 coding DNA: TGTGCCAGCAGCACCACCGGGAGCGATGAGCAGTACTTC.